The 9 T cell receptor beta chains below all came from one sample that was sequenced in a study of T cell responses to AZD1222 COVID-19 vaccine. This table comes from immunoSEQ multiplex PCR, and its TCRdb copy is limited to in-frame clones, with some not included. The profile covers approximately 110,000 clones, with about 85% appearing a single time and 4% to 4.5% taken by the ten largest. The specimen comprised peripheral blood, sampled on day 0 of AZD1222 vaccination. These receptors were taken from an adult in good health.

V gene TRBV28 combines with J gene TRBJ2-2, with D possibly being TRBD1 (6 bases). V was clipped by 2 bases and J by 3 bases, with 16 bases between them. This CDR3 is built from 17 residues. Germline CDR1 and CDR2: MDHEN and SYDVKM. Here the CDR3 reads CASSLIGEGHYTGELFF. Written as DNA, the CDR3 is TGTGCCAGCAGTTTAATAGGCGAGGGACACTACACCGGGGAGCTGTTTTTT.

This chain connects TRBV27 to TRBJ1-6; D remains ambiguous. CDR1 and CDR2 (germline): MNHEY, SMNVEV (reference sequence). The CDR3 runs 13 residues. Trimming stripped 5 bases from V and 10 bases from J, with 12 bases between. The CDR3 is CASSPKTRSPLHF. CDR3 DNA: TGTGCCAGCAGTCCGAAGACCCGGTCACCCCTCCACTTT.

This chain uses TRBV11-2 with TRBJ1-1, with 8 bases that match TRBD1. V shed 4 bases, J shed 5 bases, and the junction held 3 bases outside the gene matches. The CDR3 totals 13 residues. CDR1 is SGHAT and CDR2 is FQNNGV in the germline V gene. This chain's CDR3 is CASSWDRLTEAFF. The CDR3 region has the DNA TGTGCCAGCAGCTGGGACAGGTTAACTGAAGCTTTCTTT.

The V call is TRBV5-8, the J call TRBJ2-3; TRBD1 agrees at 8 bases. The J segment lost 6 bases and the V segment lost 6 bases, leaving 15 bases of the junction unmatched. The CDR3 extends over 16 amino acids. CDR1 and CDR2 from the germline V gene are SGHTS and YDEGEE. For the CDR3, the DNA is TGTGCCAGCATTATTTCGTCGGACAGGGTCGCGGATACGCAGTATTTT. This gives the protein CASIISSDRVADTQYF.

The chain carries TRBV9 and TRBJ2-6; unclear D gene. V lost 0 bases and J 0 bases, leaving 10 bases between the germline ends. Looked up from germline, CDR1 is SGDLS and CDR2 is YYNGEE. CDR3 length: 17 amino acids. The CDR3 loop is CASSVGGTSSGANVLTF. The CDR3 DNA follows: TGTGCCAGCAGCGTAGGCGGCACCAGCTCTGGGGCCAACGTCCTGACTTTC.

This clone was found once. The rearrangement uses TRBV3-1 (or the pseudogene TRBV3-2) and TRBJ1-2, with D unresolved. V was cut by 0 bases and J by 4 bases, with 12 bases left in between. This CDR3 is built from 15 residues. Germline CDR1 reads LGHDT; CDR2 reads YNNKEL (reference sequence). This CDR3 reads CASSQDLVVGYGYTF. CDR3 sequence (DNA): TGTGCCAGCAGCCAAGATCTTGTGGTTGGCTATGGCTACACCTTC.

In its sample, this clone was seen many times. The J gene is TRBJ2-1, the V gene TRBV7-9; 7 nucleotides line up with TRBD2. The ends lost 5 bases at V and 3 bases at J; junction bases unmatched: 7. The germline CDR1 and CDR2 sequences are SEHNR and FQNEAQ (reference sequence). The CDR3 sequence is 15 residues long. The CDR3 DNA follows: TGTGCCAGCAGCCCACCCGGGAGGAACTACAATGAGCAGTTCTTC. Its translation is CASSPPGRNYNEQFF.

The gene calls are TRBV15 and TRBJ2-3; 8 positions match TRBD1. The CDR3 is 15 amino acids. CDR1 is LNHNV and CDR2 is YYDKDF in the germline V gene (reference sequence). V lost 3 bases to trimming and J lost 6 bases; unmatched junction nucleotides: 8. The CDR3: CATSSWTGSSDTQYF. The CDR3 region has the DNA TGTGCCACCAGCAGTTGGACAGGGAGTTCCGATACGCAGTATTTT. Filled out from reference TRBV15 and TRBJ2-3, the complete variable domain reads DAMVIQNPRYQVTQFGKPVTLSCSQTLNHNVMYWYQQKSSQAPKLLFHYYDKDFNNEADTPDNFQSRRPNTSFCFLDIRSPGLGDTAMYLCATSSWTGSSDTQYFGPGTRLTVL.

The rearrangement uses TRBV4-2 and TRBJ1-1, with D possibly TRBD1 on 5 matching bases. CDR3 size: 14 residues. With 2 bases removed from V and 0 bases from J, the gap between germline ends came to 7 bases. Germline-derived CDR1 and CDR2 are LGHNA and YNFKEQ. The CDR3 DNA is TGTGCCAGCAGCCAATGGGGGGTGAACACTGAAGCTTTCTTT. Translated, it gives CASSQWGVNTEAFF.